The 18 T cell receptor beta chains below come from one sample, sequenced in a study of metastatic and nonmetastatic thyroid tumors. No treatment of any kind had been given to any patient before thyroid surgery. TCRdb re-called clones from the PCR reads using MiXCR. This sample has under 50,000 clones, with about 19% found just once. The sample was tumor tissue. These receptors were obtained from a female donor with papillary thyroid cancer or a benign thyroid nodule (not recorded which). Some clones in this sample may be carry-over from other donors' samples.

This clone came up many times. V usage is TRBV4-1 and J usage is TRBJ1-2; D is unresolved. Germline loops: CDR1 MGHRA, CDR2 YSYEKL. Trimming shortened V by 0 bases and J by 7 bases, and 24 bases separated the two germline ends. The CDR3 covers 18 residues. Here the CDR3 DNA reads TGCGCCAGCAGCCAAGATCTGAGGCTGGAGATTGGAAAAGGTGGCTACACCTTC. Residues: CASSQDLRLEIGKGGYTF.

This clone was counted a few times. The V and J genes are TRBV6-5 and TRBJ2-1; D not resolved. Per germline, CDR1 MNHEY and CDR2 SVGAGI. V lost 5 bases, J lost 3 bases, and 20 bases lay in between. The CDR3 is made up of 17 amino acids. Written as DNA, the CDR3 is TGTGCCAGCAGTAACTTTAACCTCCCGCTAGGCTACAATGAGCAGTTCTTC. It is translated as CASSNFNLPLGYNEQFF.

This clone was seen a few times. The chain has TRBV6-5 and TRBJ1-1, with D hard to call. Trimming stripped 6 bases from V and 1 base from J, with 9 bases between. In germline, CDR1 is MNHEY, CDR2 SVGAGI. This CDR3 comprises 13 residues. In DNA form, the CDR3 reads TGTGCCAGCAGCTTATGGGGGAACACTGAAGCTTTCTTT. Protein sequence: CASSLWGNTEAFF.

This clone was picked up many times. The CDR3 nucleotides read TGTGCCAGCAGTGAACTGGTCAGAACTGAAAAACTGTTTTTT. It yields the protein CASSELVRTEKLFF. This chain uses TRBV6-1 with TRBJ1-4; D is uncertain. The CDR3 contains 14 residues. Trimming cost V 2 bases and J 7 bases, with 11 bases left between them. Germline lookup yields CDR1 MNHNS and CDR2 SASEGT.

The chain employs TRBV5-1 and TRBJ1-2; 10 bases match TRBD1. The V and J ends lost 0 bases and 9 bases, in that order; junction bases with no gene match: 8. The germline CDR1 and CDR2 sequences are SGHRS and YFSETQ. The CDR3 runs 15 residues. The CDR3 coding sequence is TGCGCCAGCAGCTTGGCCGTGGACAGGGGGAGTTGCTACACCTTC. Its translation is CASSLAVDRGSCYTF.

This clone has ten or more counts. The chain is built from TRBV12-5 and TRBJ1-1; 8 positions agree with TRBD1. V shed 6 bases and J 4 bases; nucleotides not matched to a gene: 4. In germline, CDR1 is LGHNT, CDR2 FRNRAP. There are 13 residues in the CDR3. This chain's CDR3 is CASGYGQGTEAFF. DNA of the CDR3: TGTGCTAGTGGATATGGACAGGGCACTGAAGCTTTCTTT.

V and J are TRBV6-1 and TRBJ1-6; 7 nucleotides agree with TRBD1. Trimming at V came to 0 bases and at J to 7 bases, leaving 6 bases not matched to a gene. The CDR3 is 16 amino acids. Germline V gives CDR1 MNHNS, CDR2 SASEGT. CDR3 bases: TGTGCCAGCAGTGAAGCGGGCAGGGGGACCAATTCACCCCTCCACTTT. It is translated as CASSEAGRGTNSPLHF.

In its sample, this clone was seen many times. The chain couples TRBV6-1 to TRBJ1-4; D is unclear. CDR1 and CDR2 from the germline V gene are MNHNS and SASEGT. The ends were cut back, 7 bases at V and 8 bases at J, with 14 bases in the middle. This CDR3 comprises 13 residues. CDR3 sequence (DNA): TGTGCCAGCAAACGGGGTCGTAACGAAAAACTGTTTTTT. Translation gives CASKRGRNEKLFF.

This clone was detected many times. The V call is TRBV15, the J call TRBJ2-7, with unresolved D. CDR1 LNHNV and CDR2 YYDKDF come from the germline V gene (reference sequence). CDR3 length equals 14 residues. Trimming pared 1 base from V and 0 bases from J, leaving 7 bases between. The CDR3 reads CATSRARSSYEQYF. CDR3 nucleotide sequence: TGTGCCACCAGCAGAGCCAGGAGCTCCTACGAGCAGTACTTC.

This clone was detected many times. V gene TRBV10-2 combines with J gene TRBJ2-1; 12 bases match TRBD2. CDR1 and CDR2 (germline): WSHSY, SAAADI. J was trimmed by 6 bases and V by 6 bases; bases with no gene match: 6. The CDR3 is 15 amino acids. The CDR3 nucleotides are TGCGCCAGCAGGCTAGCGGGGGGGCGCGGCAATGAGCAGTTCTTC. Its translation: CASRLAGGRGNEQFF.

This clone came up many times. The V call is TRBV4-2, the J call TRBJ2-7, with a weak D call TRBD2 (6 bases). Per the germline V gene, CDR1 is LGHNA and CDR2 is YNFKEQ. Trimming pared 6 bases from V and 6 bases from J, leaving 18 bases between. The CDR3 sequence is 14 residues long. DNA for the CDR3: TGTGCCAGCAGTCACCGGGAGCTAGTGGGCGAGCAGTACTTC. Translating gives CASSHRELVGEQYF.

The chain's CDR3 is CASSQGSFRGNTDTQYF. The DNA for the CDR3 is TGCGCCAGCAGTCAAGGTAGCTTTCGAGGAAACACAGATACGCAGTATTTT. The chain carries TRBV5-1 and TRBJ2-3; no clear D. This CDR3 contains 17 residues. Germline lookup yields CDR1 SGHRS and CDR2 YFSETQ. The V and J ends lost 5 bases and 2 bases respectively, with 21 bases between them.

The chain couples TRBV30 to TRBJ1-3; possible D gene TRBD1, 6 bases. Trimming took 3 bases from V and 5 from J, leaving 17 bases between them. In germline, CDR1 is GTSNPN, CDR2 SVGIG (reference sequence). This CDR3 has 15 amino acids. The CDR3: CAWRKSRGGRNTIYF. The CDR3 coding sequence is TGTGCCTGGAGGAAGAGCAGGGGAGGGAGAAACACCATATATTTT.

The V gene is TRBV3-1, the J gene TRBJ2-4; 7 bases are a match to TRBD1. Germline values: CDR1 LGHDT, CDR2 YNNKEL (reference sequence). Unmatched junction bases numbered 6, after V lost 5 bases and J lost 2 bases. The CDR3 is 15 amino acids. CDR3 sequence reads: CASSRKGATKNIQYF. CDR3 sequence (DNA): TGTGCCAGCAGCAGGAAGGGGGCGACCAAAAACATTCAGTACTTC.

This clone occurred many times. The chain has TRBV19 and TRBJ1-4; D is unresolved. V was trimmed by 7 bases and J by 4 bases, leaving 16 bases between them. CDR3 length equals 15 residues. Germline V CDR1 and CDR2: LNHDA, SQIVND (reference sequence). The CDR3 region is CASIPGVSNNEKLFF. CDR3 nucleotides: TGTGCCAGTATCCCGGGAGTCAGCAATAATGAAAAACTGTTTTTT.

The V and J genes are TRBV2 and TRBJ2-2, with D unclear. CDR1 is SNHLY and CDR2 is FYNNEI in the germline V gene. V lost 5 bases and J 4 bases, leaving 17 bases between the germline ends. This CDR3 has 16 residues. The CDR3 loop reads CASSPHGAGGTGELFF. The DNA of the CDR3 is TGTGCCAGCAGTCCCCATGGTGCCGGTGGCACCGGGGAGCTGTTTTTT. Full variable domain (missing parts from reference TRBV2 and TRBJ2-2): EPEVTQTPSHQVTQMGQEVILRCVPISNHLYFYWYRQILGQKVEFLVSFYNNEISEKSEIFDDQFSVERPDGSNFTLKIRSTKLEDSAMYFCASSPHGAGGTGELFFGEGSRLTVL.

This clone was seen many times. The CDR3: CATMISGGVETQYF. The CDR3 DNA follows: TGTGCCACCATGATCAGCGGGGGTGTTGAGACCCAGTACTTC. This sequence joins TRBV2 and TRBJ2-5, with 8 bases fitting TRBD2. The V gene's germline CDR1 is SNHLY and CDR2 FYNNEI. Trimming cost V 10 bases and J 5 bases; bases outside gene matches: 12. The CDR3 has 14 residues.

This clone was picked up many times. The J gene is TRBJ2-2, the V gene TRBV20-1; D uncertain. The germline V gene encodes CDR1 DFQATT and CDR2 SNEGSKA (reference sequence). V gave up 6 bases and J gave up 0 bases, with 2 bases separating them. This CDR3 is 11 amino acids long. The CDR3 DNA sequence: TGCAGTGCCACGAACACCGGGGAGCTGTTTTTT. Amino acids: CSATNTGELFF.